This T cell receptor (beta chain) was captured in a study of cytomegalovirus exposure and HLA in healthy donors. Study-wide points: In vitro work confirmed that a few CMV-associated chains recognize CMV antigens. Associated with cytomegalovirus, according to the listing, were approximately 160 TCR beta chains. One later analysis, an examination of the approximately 130 validation repertoires, found that first-cohort TCR clusters tended to co-occur in them.

This clone was seen more than once but under ten times. Its antigen is still unknown. Produced via immunoSEQ multiplex PCR; TCRdb's table is partial and in-frame only. The sample holds 120,000 to 150,000 clones, roughly 92% seen once. Separation from the roughly 600-subject first cohort characterized the roughly 130-subject validation cohort, to which the donors belonged. With 11 bases clipped from V and 4 bases from J, the junction kept 7 bases outside the gene matches. From germline, CDR1 is SEHNR and CDR2 FQNEAQ (reference sequence). The CDR3 runs to 12 residues. Sequencing was performed on PBMCs. This TCR was sampled from a man younger than 30 in good health and CMV-seronegative. The rearrangement uses TRBV7-9 and TRBJ1-2; 7 bases line up with TRBD1. CDR3 in amino acids: CAHSTGTYGYTF. Written as DNA, the CDR3 is TGTGCCCACTCGACAGGGACCTATGGCTACACCTTC.